This T cell receptor (beta chain) came from a study of blood T cell repertoires in COVID-19. The table came from immunoSEQ multiplex PCR; TCRdb's copy has only in-frame clones and leaves some out. The sample lists some 250,000 clones; about 82% were seen once. Germline CDR1 and CDR2: SNHLY and FYNNEI. The CDR3 has 16 residues. Trimming removed 2 bases at V and 0 bases at J, with 8 bases between. The count of this clone is one. The sequence came from a man at least 80 years old with acute or convalescent COVID-19. The chain links TRBV2 to TRBJ1-6; D remains unclear. Sequenced sample: peripheral blood. The CDR3 sequence: CASSETRSSYNSPLHF. The CDR3 DNA is TGTGCCAGCAGTGAAACCAGAAGCTCCTATAATTCACCCCTCCACTTT.